The text below deals with one TCR beta chain. These data belong to a study of T cell changes during pregnancy in multiple sclerosis. The protocol was immunoSEQ multiplex PCR, while the TCRdb copy is restricted to in-frame clones and leaves out a portion. The sample includes 25,000 to 35,000 clones, 89% of them seen just once. The V end lost 4 bases, the J end lost 3 bases, and 11 bases lay between the germline ends. This CDR3 is built from 13 residues. Germline V gives CDR1 SGDLS, CDR2 YYNGEE. This receptor was obtained from a female donor with multiple sclerosis, enrolled in a pregnancy study. This rearrangement joins TRBV9 to TRBJ2-7; D gene uncertain. This material consisted of CD8+ T cells from peripheral blood mononuclear cells, taken in the first trimester of pregnancy. The CDR3 bases are TGTGCCAGCAGCCCACACCCCCTCTACGAGCAGTACTTC. As protein: CASSPHPLYEQYF.